This passage covers 22 T cell receptor beta chains from one sample sequenced in a study of cytomegalovirus exposure and HLA in healthy donors. The primer mix had 60 Vbeta and 13 Jbeta primers. Sequenced by immunoSEQ multiplex PCR; TCRdb stores in-frame clones only, minus some. The sample lists roughly 190,000 clones, approximately 79% occurring once. What was sequenced was PBMCs. The receptors come from a man aged 35-49 years in good health and CMV-seropositive.

The chain recombines TRBV4-1 with TRBJ2-2; 8 bases align to TRBD1. The CDR3 loop spans 18 amino acids. After removal of 5 bases from V and 4 bases from J, the junction contained 15 bases not matched to a gene. CDR1 is MGHRA, CDR2 YSYEKL, per germline. In nucleotides, the CDR3 is TGCGCCAGCAGCGCGAACCGAATAGGACAGGGAGCCACCGGGGAGCTGTTTTTT. This gives the protein CASSANRIGQGATGELFF.

Only a few counts were recorded for this clone. As DNA, the CDR3 is TGTGCCACCCGACAGATTAACTATGGCTACACCTTC. Translation gives CATRQINYGYTF. The J gene is TRBJ1-2, the V gene TRBV6-1; perhaps TRBD1 as D (5 bases). Per the germline V gene, CDR1 is MNHNS and CDR2 is SASEGT. This CDR3 is 12 amino acids long. V gave up 10 bases and J gave up 1 base, with 10 bases separating them.

This clone has a single count. This rearrangement joins TRBV5-4 to TRBJ2-7, with D perhaps TRBD1 (6 bases). V was pared by 2 bases and J by 3 bases, with 12 bases between. The CDR3 has 14 amino acids. The V gene's germline CDR1 is SGHNT and CDR2 YYREEE (reference sequence). CDR3: CASSLGTGNYEQYF. CDR3 coding DNA: TGTGCCAGCAGCTTAGGAACAGGGAACTACGAGCAGTACTTC.

V gene TRBV4-2 combines with J gene TRBJ1-6; 9 bases align to TRBD1. CDR1 LGHNA and CDR2 YNFKEQ come from the germline V gene. Losses at the gene ends were 0 bases for V and 10 bases for J; bases not matched to a gene: 4. CDR3 size: 15 residues. The CDR3 is CASSQEGQGLSPLHF. For the CDR3, the DNA is TGTGCCAGCAGCCAAGAGGGACAGGGCTTATCACCCCTCCACTTT.

The chain links TRBV28 to TRBJ1-1; D is perhaps TRBD1 (5 bases). Between the trimmed V and J ends, which lost 5 bases and 3 bases, there was a span of 13 bases. The germline CDR1 and CDR2 sequences are MDHEN and SYDVKM. This CDR3 contains 14 residues. CDR3 nucleotide sequence: TGTGCCAGCAGTCCCGGGGGGGGGTACACTGAAGCTTTCTTT. This encodes CASSPGGGYTEAFF.

The gene calls are TRBV7-9 and TRBJ2-3, with 15 bases aligning to TRBD2. CDR3 length: 18 amino acids. Germline V gene data show CDR1 as SEHNR and CDR2 as FQNEAQ (reference sequence). The V gene end was trimmed by 5 bases and the J gene end by 0 bases; junction bases not matched to a gene: 6. CDR3 coding DNA: TGTGCCAGCAGCACCGGACTAGCGGGGGGGAGTAGCACAGATACGCAGTATTTT. Encoded protein: CASSTGLAGGSSTDTQYF. The full variable domain, in which reference TRBV7-9 and TRBJ2-3 provide the parts outside the CDR3, is DTGVSQNPRHKITKRGQNVTFRCDPISEHNRLYWYRQTLGQGPEFLTYFQNEAQLEKSRLLSDRFSAERPKGSFSTLEIQRTEQGDSAMYLCASSTGLAGGSSTDTQYFGPGTRLTVL.

The sample holds a few counts of this clone. V is TRBV4-3 and J is TRBJ1-2; TRBD1 matches 10 bases. Per germline, CDR1 LGHNA and CDR2 YSLEER. The CDR3 is 17 residues long. Unmatched junction bases numbered 11, after V lost 1 base and J lost 6 bases. CDR3 coding DNA: TGCGCCAGCAGCCAAGTGACAGGGGGCTGGAGGTTGGATGGCTACACCTTC. It specifies CASSQVTGGWRLDGYTF.

This sequence joins TRBV7-9 and TRBJ1-1; the D is unclear. V dropped 4 bases and J dropped 8 bases, with 14 bases sitting between them. The germline V gene has CDR1 SEHNR and CDR2 FQNEAQ (reference sequence). The CDR3 has 13 amino acids. CDR3 DNA: TGTGCCAGCAGCTCTTCAGGTTCCGTAGAAGCTTTCTTT. Translated, it gives CASSSSGSVEAFF.

V is TRBV14 and J is TRBJ1-1; 10 bases fit TRBD1. Germline values: CDR1 SGHDN, CDR2 FVKESK. V lost 4 bases, J lost 3 bases, and 2 bases stayed unmatched. This CDR3 contains 14 residues. The CDR3 region is CASSLGQGYTEAFF. The CDR3 nucleotides read TGTGCCAGCAGCCTGGGACAGGGGTACACTGAAGCTTTCTTT. Full variable domain (rest looked up from reference TRBV14 and TRBJ1-1): EAGVTQFPSHSVIEKGQTVTLRCDPISGHDNLYWYRRVMGKEIKFLLHFVKESKQDESGMPNNRFLAERTGGTYSTLKVQPAELEDSGVYFCASSLGQGYTEAFFGQGTRLTVV.

The chain has TRBV6-4 and TRBJ1-1; D is perhaps TRBD1 (6 bases). CDR1 MRHNA and CDR2 SNTAGT come from the germline V gene. V lost 5 bases to trimming and J lost 4 bases, with 11 bases between them. The CDR3 is made up of 13 amino acids. The CDR3 spells CASSQTGFTEAFF. As DNA, the CDR3 is TGTGCCAGCAGTCAGACAGGCTTCACTGAAGCTTTCTTT.

The chain joins TRBV28 to TRBJ2-2; D not certain. V shed 7 bases and J shed 5 bases, with 14 bases lying between them. There are 14 residues in the CDR3. Germline lookup yields CDR1 MDHEN and CDR2 SYDVKM. Written as DNA, the CDR3 is TGTGCCAGCACGCCAAGACTTGGGACCGGGGAGCTGTTTTTT. The encoded protein is CASTPRLGTGELFF.

This clone appeared a single time. CDR3 protein: CATSRDRDYNEQFF. As DNA, the CDR3 is TGTGCCACCAGCAGGGACAGGGATTACAATGAGCAGTTCTTC. V is TRBV15 and J is TRBJ2-1; TRBD1 matches 8 bases. The CDR3 extends over 14 amino acids. Germline V CDR1 and CDR2: LNHNV, YYDKDF (reference sequence). V shed 3 bases, J shed 4 bases, and the junction held 2 bases outside the gene matches.

The chain links TRBV11-3 to TRBJ1-5; a possible D gene is TRBD1 (6 bases). Trimming left V 5 bases short and J 6 bases short, with 14 bases between. Germline V gene lookup returns CDR1 SGHNT and CDR2 YENEEA. CDR3 length equals 14 residues. The CDR3 here is CASSQQGVSQPQHF. CDR3 coding DNA: TGTGCCAGCAGCCAACAGGGAGTAAGTCAGCCCCAGCATTTT.

The chain links TRBV5-6 to TRBJ1-1, with TRBD1 matching 7 bases. V was clipped by 3 bases and J by 4 bases; unmatched bases: 18. In germline, CDR1 is SGHDT, CDR2 YYEEEE. This CDR3 is 18 amino acids long. The CDR3 protein is CASSSTLIRNRGPTEAFF. DNA of the CDR3: TGTGCCAGCAGCTCCACCCTCATCAGGAACAGGGGCCCCACTGAAGCTTTCTTT.

The chain recombines TRBV5-6 with TRBJ2-3, with 9 bases that match TRBD2. The V gene end was trimmed by 2 bases and the J gene end by 2 bases; junction bases not matched to a gene: 9. The germline V gene has CDR1 SGHDT and CDR2 YYEEEE. The CDR3 loop spans 17 amino acids. This CDR3 is CASSLGGLASFTDTQYF. DNA for the CDR3: TGTGCCAGCAGCTTAGGGGGACTAGCCTCTTTCACAGATACGCAGTATTTT.

This sequence joins TRBV19 and TRBJ2-7, with 7 positions matching TRBD1. This CDR3 is 15 amino acids long. Unmatched junction bases numbered 10, after V lost 5 bases and J lost 3 bases. The germline V gene encodes CDR1 LNHDA and CDR2 SQIVND (reference sequence). The CDR3 nucleotides are TGTGCCAGTAGTTCAACAGGGGCCGACCACTACGAGCAGTACTTC. This codes for CASSSTGADHYEQYF. The full variable domain, completed using reference TRBV19 and TRBJ2-7, is DGGITQSPKYLFRKEGQNVTLSCEQNLNHDAMYWYRQDPGQGLRLIYYSQIVNDFQKGDIAEGYSVSREKKESFPLTVTSAQKNPTAFYLCASSSTGADHYEQYFGPGTRLTVT.

The chain links TRBV4-3 to TRBJ2-6, with a possible D match to TRBD1 (5 bases). The V gene lost 5 bases and the J gene lost 0 bases, with 8 bases spanning the gap. CDR3 length equals 15 residues. Per the germline V gene, CDR1 is LGHNA and CDR2 is YSLEER. The CDR3, as DNA: TGCGCCAGCAGCACCAGGGTCTCTGGGGCCAACGTCCTGACTTTC. This sequence encodes CASSTRVSGANVLTF.

This chain uses TRBV5-1 with TRBJ2-7, with D perhaps matching TRBD1 (5 bases). Between the trimmed V and J ends, which lost 0 bases and 1 base, there was a span of 5 bases. In germline, CDR1 is SGHRS, CDR2 YFSETQ. The CDR3 is made up of 13 amino acids. The DNA for the CDR3 is TGCGCCAGCAGCTTGGACAGGTCCTACGAGCAGTACTTC. This sequence encodes CASSLDRSYEQYF.

The chain employs TRBV19 and TRBJ1-5, with TRBD1 identical over 8 bases. This CDR3 is 15 amino acids long. Germline values: CDR1 LNHDA, CDR2 SQIVND (reference sequence). J was trimmed by 6 bases and V by 2 bases; bases with no gene match: 6. This CDR3 is CASSIRDRSSQPQHF. The CDR3 region has the DNA TGTGCCAGTAGTATAAGGGACAGGTCAAGTCAGCCCCAGCATTTT.

The chain recombines TRBV27 with TRBJ2-5, with D possibly TRBD1 on 5 matching bases. The CDR3 consists of 13 residues. Trimming took 5 bases from V and 5 from J, leaving 12 bases between them. Per the germline V gene, CDR1 is MNHEY and CDR2 is SMNVEV (reference sequence). The CDR3 DNA reads as TGTGCCAGCAGTCCCCCAGGGTTGGAGACCCAGTACTTC. Amino acid sequence: CASSPPGLETQYF.

The chain recombines TRBV29-1 with TRBJ2-5; a weak D match, TRBD1 (8 bases). The CDR3 is 14 residues long. The germline V gene has CDR1 SQVTM and CDR2 ANQGSEA. V was clipped by 7 bases and J by 5 bases, with 20 bases between them. In DNA, the CDR3 is TGCAGCGGTACCTTCGACAGGGGAGGGGAGACCCAGTACTTC. Translated, it gives CSGTFDRGGETQYF.

V gene TRBV10-2 combines with J gene TRBJ1-6; possibly TRBD1 for D (6 bases). The V end lost 7 bases, the J end lost 6 bases, and 16 bases lay between the germline ends. The CDR3 contains 15 residues. Germline assignment: CDR1 WSHSY and CDR2 SAAADI. The CDR3 reads CASILDRLSNSPLHF. In DNA, the CDR3 is TGCGCCAGCATATTAGACAGGTTGAGTAATTCACCCCTCCACTTT.